These 30 T cell receptor beta chains were sequenced from one sample in a study of blood T cell repertoires in COVID-19. The protocol was immunoSEQ multiplex PCR, while the TCRdb copy is restricted to in-frame clones and leaves out a portion. The table records about 14,000 clones, about 87% of them present only once. The sequenced sample was peripheral blood. These receptors were obtained from a human donor in a cohort sampled during active COVID-19.

The rearrangement joins TRBV9 to TRBJ2-3, with a weak D call TRBD2 (6 bases). V gave up 2 bases and J gave up 5 bases, with 9 bases separating them. The CDR3 consists of 13 residues. Germline V lookup: CDR1 SGDLS, CDR2 YYNGEE. In DNA form, the CDR3 reads TGTGCCAGCAGCGTGGAGGGAATAGATACGCAGTATTTT. Protein: CASSVEGIDTQYF.

The gene calls are TRBV12-3 or TRBV12-4 and TRBJ1-6, with D unclear. Trimming removed 3 bases at V and 7 bases at J, with 4 bases between. The CDR3 consists of 12 residues. The CDR3 DNA reads TGTGCCAGCAGTTTCCAGAATTCACCCCTCCACTTT. It encodes CASSFQNSPLHF.

The genes are TRBV29-1 and TRBJ2-4, with TRBD2 matching 7 bases. Germline loops: CDR1 SQVTM, CDR2 ANQGSEA. With V trimmed by 2 bases and J by 9 bases, 4 bases remained unmatched. This CDR3 has 12 residues. CDR3 bases: TGCAGCGTTGAACATGGCGGGAGCATTCAGTACTTC. Its translation is CSVEHGGSIQYF. Full variable domain (outside the CDR3, taken from reference TRBV29-1 and TRBJ2-4): SAVISQKPSRDICQRGTSLTIQCQVDSQVTMMFWYRQQPGQSLTLIATANQGSEATYESGFVIDKFPISRPNLTFSTLTVSNMSPEDSSIYLCSVEHGGSIQYFGAGTRLSVL.

The V and J genes are TRBV5-1 and TRBJ2-2; tentative D call: TRBD2 (5 bases). CDR3 length: 15 amino acids. CDR1 is SGHRS and CDR2 is YFSETQ in the germline V gene. Trimming took off 3 bases at V and 6 bases at J, with 15 bases between the two ends. The CDR3 DNA reads TGCGCCAGCAGCTCTTCACCTCCGGGGTCCGGGGAGCTGTTTTTT. It encodes CASSSSPPGSGELFF.

This rearrangement joins TRBV5-6 to TRBJ2-5; D might be TRBD1 (6 bases). The CDR3 extends over 17 amino acids. From germline, CDR1 is SGHDT and CDR2 YYEEEE. V gave up 3 bases and J gave up 4 bases, with 22 bases separating them. The CDR3 loop reads CASSYTGTPAWGETQYF. The DNA of the CDR3 is TGTGCCAGCAGCTATACCGGGACACCAGCCTGGGGAGAGACCCAGTACTTC.

This rearrangement joins TRBV5-5 to TRBJ2-1, with TRBD2 identical over 12 bases. Trimming at V came to 4 bases and at J to 8 bases, leaving 7 bases not matched to a gene. CDR1 SGHKS and CDR2 YYEKEE come from the germline V gene (reference sequence). This CDR3 spans 15 amino acids. The CDR3 loop is CASSPTSGSLDEQFF. CDR3 DNA: TGTGCCAGCAGCCCGACTAGCGGGAGTTTAGATGAGCAGTTCTTC.

This chain joins TRBV10-2 and TRBJ1-6, with D possibly being TRBD1 (6 bases). V dropped 0 bases and J dropped 9 bases, with 15 bases sitting between them. This CDR3 has 16 residues. Germline V gives CDR1 WSHSY, CDR2 SAAADI. The CDR3 bases are TGCGCCAGCAGTGAGTCAGGGGCAGGGGATAGTTCACCCCTCCACTTT. It translates to CASSESGAGDSSPLHF.

The chain links TRBV28 to TRBJ1-2; TRBD1 matches 7 bases. After removal of 6 bases from V and 0 bases from J, the junction contained 4 bases not matched to a gene. Germline V gene sequence: CDR1 MDHEN, CDR2 SYDVKM. This CDR3 contains 14 residues. The CDR3 nucleotides read TGTGCCAGCAGACCACAGGGGACTAACTATGGCTACACCTTC. Its translation: CASRPQGTNYGYTF.

This chain connects TRBV24-1 to TRBJ2-3, with D possibly matching TRBD2 (5 bases). V lost 4 bases, J lost 0 bases, and 19 bases lay in between. Germline V lookup: CDR1 KGHDR, CDR2 SFDVKD. The CDR3 contains 18 residues. CDR3 DNA sequence: TGTGCCACCAGTGACCAAACCCGGACTTGGCCTAGCACAGATACGCAGTATTTT. Residues: CATSDQTRTWPSTDTQYF.

The chain combines TRBV2 with TRBJ2-2; TRBD2 matches at 9 bases. J was trimmed by 5 bases and V by 3 bases; bases with no gene match: 7. The CDR3 extends over 16 amino acids. Germline lookup yields CDR1 SNHLY and CDR2 FYNNEI. CDR3 residues: CASSDDSSGVTGELFF. For the CDR3, the DNA is TGTGCCAGCAGTGATGATTCTAGCGGGGTGACCGGGGAGCTGTTTTTT.

This sequence joins TRBV27 and TRBJ2-7; D is uncertain. Germline CDR1 MNHEY, CDR2 SMNVEV (reference sequence). V was pared by 6 bases and J by 6 bases, with 12 bases between. The CDR3 has 12 residues. The CDR3 sequence: CASRSIEAEQYF. The CDR3 nucleotides are TGTGCCAGCAGGTCGATAGAGGCCGAGCAGTACTTC.

The rearrangement links TRBV4-1 to TRBJ2-1; 11 positions match TRBD2. Unmatched junction bases numbered 13, after V lost 4 bases and J lost 2 bases. This CDR3 is built from 19 residues. CDR1 is MGHRA, CDR2 YSYEKL, per germline. The CDR3 is CASSPAGGGSGRAYNEQFF. As DNA, the CDR3 is TGCGCCAGCAGCCCTGCCGGGGGAGGTAGCGGGAGGGCCTACAATGAGCAGTTCTTC.

The chain recombines TRBV3-1 (or the pseudogene TRBV3-2) with TRBJ2-7; 7 bases line up with TRBD2. The CDR3 covers 16 residues. Losses at the gene ends were 0 bases for V and 2 bases for J; bases not matched to a gene: 7. Germline CDR1 and CDR2: LGHDT and YNNKEL (reference sequence). The CDR3: CASSQDRSGIPYEQYF. CDR3 DNA sequence: TGTGCCAGCAGCCAAGATCGGAGCGGGATCCCCTACGAGCAGTACTTC.

This clone was counted between two and nine times. Compared with germline, one end of the junction differs, possibly owing to a read error. This chain uses TRBV7-7 with TRBJ2-3, with a tentative D call TRBD1 (5 bases). CDR1 and CDR2 from the germline V gene are SSHAT and FNYEAQ (reference sequence). This CDR3 spans 16 amino acids. DNA of the CDR3: TGTGCTAGCAGCTCTCTGCCCCGGACACACACAGATACGCAGTATTTT. It is translated as CASSSLPRTHTDTQYF.

The chain recombines TRBV6-1 with TRBJ2-2; D possibly corresponds to TRBD1 (5 bases). Trimming left V 1 base short and J 6 bases short, with 9 bases between. Germline V gene data show CDR1 as MNHNS and CDR2 as SASEGT. This CDR3 comprises 14 residues. CDR3 residues: CASSEVTRAGELFF. The CDR3 nucleotides are TGTGCCAGCAGTGAAGTCACCAGGGCCGGGGAGCTGTTTTTT.

The rearrangement uses TRBV5-4 and TRBJ2-1, with a possible D match to TRBD1 (5 bases). CDR3 size: 14 residues. The germline CDR1 and CDR2 sequences are SGHNT and YYREEE (reference sequence). V lost 4 bases and J 5 bases, leaving 13 bases between the germline ends. Here the CDR3 DNA reads TGTGCCAGCAGCAGACAGTTGACGGACAATGAGCAGTTCTTC. This gives the protein CASSRQLTDNEQFF.

The chain links TRBV6-5 to TRBJ2-5, with 11 bases lining up with TRBD2. V was clipped by 8 bases and J by 5 bases; unmatched bases: 7. Germline assignment: CDR1 MNHEY and CDR2 SVGAGI. The CDR3 covers 14 residues. This chain's CDR3 is CASGSSGGLETQYF. CDR3 nucleotides: TGTGCCAGCGGCTCTAGCGGGGGGTTGGAGACCCAGTACTTC.

The rearrangement links TRBV2 to TRBJ2-6, with D tentatively TRBD1 (6 bases). Germline values: CDR1 SNHLY, CDR2 FYNNEI. There are 16 residues in the CDR3. Trimming cost V 4 bases and J 0 bases, with 10 bases left between them. The CDR3: CASSATGSSGANVLTF. The CDR3 DNA follows: TGTGCCAGCAGTGCGACAGGTTCCTCTGGGGCCAACGTCCTGACTTTC.

The chain employs TRBV12-5 and TRBJ2-1; 9 bases match TRBD1. Germline V CDR1 and CDR2: LGHNT, FRNRAP. The CDR3 runs to 15 residues. The V and J ends lost 2 bases and 4 bases, in that order; junction bases with no gene match: 3. The CDR3 sequence is CASGLTGGAYNEQFF. The CDR3 nucleotides read TGTGCTAGTGGTTTGACAGGGGGCGCATACAATGAGCAGTTCTTC.

The CDR3 DNA is TGTGCCAGCAGTCCGGGACTAGCGGGAGAGACCCAGTACTTC. Translation gives CASSPGLAGETQYF. The chain is built from TRBV6-2 or TRBV6-3 and TRBJ2-5; 12 bases are shared with TRBD2. Germline loops: CDR1 MNHEY, CDR2 SVGEGT. The J segment lost 4 bases and the V segment lost 5 bases, leaving 2 bases of the junction unmatched. This CDR3 contains 14 residues.

J is TRBJ2-5 and V is TRBV18; maybe TRBD2 (6 bases). The CDR3 has 16 amino acids. V was clipped by 6 bases and J by 1 base, with 18 bases between them. CDR1 is KGHSH and CDR2 is LQKENI in the germline V gene. CDR3: CASSPGRGAVQETQYF. The DNA of the CDR3 is TGTGCCAGCTCCCCCGGCCGCGGGGCGGTCCAAGAGACCCAGTACTTC.

As concerns this clone: This specimen includes other DNA sequences encoding the same CDR3. V and J are TRBV11-3 and TRBJ2-2; D not certain. Trimming shortened V by 5 bases and J by 1 base, and 2 bases separated the two germline ends. The CDR3 is 12 amino acids. The germline V gene encodes CDR1 SGHNT and CDR2 YENEEA. CDR3: CASSQNTGELFF. The CDR3 nucleotides are TGTGCCAGCAGCCAGAACACCGGGGAGCTGTTTTTT.

The genes are TRBV5-1 and TRBJ2-1; D may be TRBD2 (7 bases). Looked up from germline, CDR1 is SGHRS and CDR2 is YFSETQ. The CDR3 is made up of 17 amino acids. V dropped 4 bases and J dropped 1 base, with 18 bases sitting between them. The CDR3 region has the DNA TGCGCCAGCAGCCCCCTCGGGGGGCGCTTGTCCTACAATGAGCAGTTCTTC. As protein: CASSPLGGRLSYNEQFF.

The J gene is TRBJ2-1, the V gene TRBV7-6, with no clear D. The ends were cut back, 1 base at V and 6 bases at J, with 13 bases in the middle. Germline V lookup: CDR1 SGHVS, CDR2 FNYEAQ. The CDR3 loop spans 15 amino acids. CDR3 nucleotide sequence: TGTGCCAGCAGCTTAGATTCTAGTGTCTCCAATGAGCAGTTCTTC. Residues: CASSLDSSVSNEQFF.

This chain links TRBV6-5 with TRBJ1-1; 9 bases are a match to TRBD1. Trimming at V came to 6 bases and at J to 5 bases, leaving 10 bases not matched to a gene. The CDR3 consists of 15 residues. Germline loops: CDR1 MNHEY, CDR2 SVGAGI. The CDR3 loop is CASRRDNRGHTEAFF. For the CDR3, the DNA is TGTGCCAGCAGACGAGATAACAGGGGGCATACTGAAGCTTTCTTT.

There are a few counts of this clone. The genes are TRBV9 and TRBJ2-7; 9 positions match TRBD2. With 2 bases clipped from V and 6 bases from J, the junction kept 9 bases outside the gene matches. The germline gives CDR1 SGDLS, CDR2 YYNGEE. The CDR3 is made up of 15 amino acids. The CDR3 sequence: CASSVVGREGVEQYF. In DNA, the CDR3 is TGTGCCAGCAGCGTCGTTGGGCGGGAGGGTGTCGAGCAGTACTTC.

The chain combines TRBV27 with TRBJ1-1; D possibly corresponds to TRBD1 (6 bases). The length of the CDR3 is 17 residues. CDR1 is MNHEY, CDR2 SMNVEV, per germline (reference sequence). Trimming cost V 6 bases and J 3 bases, with 23 bases left between them. CDR3 loop: CASRATTRGCEYTEAFF. The CDR3 bases are TGTGCCAGCAGGGCCACGACCAGGGGATGCGAGTACACTGAAGCTTTCTTT.

J is TRBJ2-1 and V is TRBV7-9, with TRBD2 matching over 13 bases. The germline gives CDR1 SEHNR, CDR2 FQNEAQ (reference sequence). The J segment lost 8 bases and the V segment lost 5 bases, leaving 15 bases of the junction unmatched. This CDR3 has 18 amino acids. Here the CDR3 reads CASSRQRTSGRAVDEQFF. CDR3 nucleotide sequence: TGTGCCAGCAGCCGACAAAGAACTAGCGGGAGGGCAGTCGATGAGCAGTTCTTC.

The chain uses TRBV19 and TRBJ1-2; 7 bases line up with TRBD1. Trimming removed 0 bases from V and 6 bases from J; junction bases left unmatched: 7. This CDR3 has 15 residues. Germline values: CDR1 LNHDA, CDR2 SQIVND (reference sequence). CDR3 DNA: TGTGCCAGTAGTATAGACCTACAGGGGAAAGATGGCTACACCTTC. Its protein product is CASSIDLQGKDGYTF.

This clone came up once. This chain links TRBV7-3 with TRBJ2-2, with 7 bases matching TRBD2. The CDR3 runs 14 residues. CDR1 is SGHTA, CDR2 FQGTGA, per germline. V shed 8 bases, J shed 0 bases, and the junction held 3 bases outside the gene matches. The DNA of the CDR3 is TGTGCCAGCTCTCTAGCGGCGAACACCGGGGAGCTGTTTTTT. Translating it yields CASSLAANTGELFF.